The sequence of this T cell receptor (beta chain) was determined in a study of OX40 agonist ivuxolimab in advanced cancers. Study results and caveats: Expanded clones were, on average, more numerous among CD8+ T cells than CD4+.

V lost 5 bases, J lost 3 bases, and 5 bases stayed unmatched. The CDR3 is made up of 15 amino acids. Germline lookup yields CDR1 MDHEN and CDR2 SYDVKM. The repertoire was sequenced with immunoSEQ multiplex PCR; TCRdb's copy has only in-frame clones and lacks some. The sample records roughly 75,000 clones, around 87% being singletons. In the case of this clone: Its antigen is as yet unknown.

The receptor's source is an adult with an advanced solid tumor such as melanoma, head and neck, liver or kidney cancer. This material consisted of CD4+ or CD8+ T cells sorted from blood, taken in a trial of the OX40 agonist ivuxolimab. The chain combines TRBV28 with TRBJ2-3; TRBD1 agrees at 10 bases. The CDR3 sequence is CASSIDRGRTDTQYF. Written as DNA, the CDR3 is TGTGCCAGCAGTATCGACAGGGGGCGAACAGATACGCAGTATTTT. Complete variable domain (other parts from reference TRBV28 and TRBJ2-3): DVKVTQSSRYLVKRTGEKVFLECVQDMDHENMFWYRQDPGLGLRLIYFSYDVKMKEKGDIPEGYSVSREKKERFSLILESASTNQTSMYLCASSIDRGRTDTQYFGPGTRLTVL.